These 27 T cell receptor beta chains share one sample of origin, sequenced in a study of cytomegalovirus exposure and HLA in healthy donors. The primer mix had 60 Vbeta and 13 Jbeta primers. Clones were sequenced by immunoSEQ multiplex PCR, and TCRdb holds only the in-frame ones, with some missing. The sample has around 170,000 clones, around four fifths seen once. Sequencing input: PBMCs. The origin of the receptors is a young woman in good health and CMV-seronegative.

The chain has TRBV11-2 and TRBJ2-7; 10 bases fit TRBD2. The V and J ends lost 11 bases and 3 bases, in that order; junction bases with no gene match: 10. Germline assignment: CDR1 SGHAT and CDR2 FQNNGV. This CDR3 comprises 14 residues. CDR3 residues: CALTELAGDYEQYF. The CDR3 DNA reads TGTGCCTTAACGGAGCTAGCGGGGGACTACGAGCAGTACTTC. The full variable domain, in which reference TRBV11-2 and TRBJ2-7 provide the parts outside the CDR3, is EAGVAQSPRYKIIEKRQSVAFWCNPISGHATLYWYQQILGQGPKLLIQFQNNGVVDDSQLPKDRFSAERLKGVDSTLKIQPAKLEDSAVYLCALTELAGDYEQYFGPGTRLTVT.

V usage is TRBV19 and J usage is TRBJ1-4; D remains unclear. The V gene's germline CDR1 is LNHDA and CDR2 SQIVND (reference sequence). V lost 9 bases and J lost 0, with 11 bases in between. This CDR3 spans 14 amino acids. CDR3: CASSGQATNEKLFF. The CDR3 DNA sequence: TGTGCCAGCAGTGGGCAGGCAACTAATGAAAAACTGTTTTTT.

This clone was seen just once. CDR3 nucleotide sequence: TGTGCCAGCTCACCACCCAATACAGGCGAGCAGTACTTC. Residues: CASSPPNTGEQYF. The chain couples TRBV18 to TRBJ2-7; possibly TRBD1 for D (5 bases). V lost 0 bases and J 6 bases, leaving 9 bases between the germline ends. CDR3 length equals 13 residues. Germline V gives CDR1 KGHSH, CDR2 LQKENI.

CDR3 bases: TGCAGCTTTCGGGGGGACCCTGGCTACACCTTC. This sequence encodes CSFRGDPGYTF. This chain connects TRBV29-1 to TRBJ1-2; possibly TRBD1 for D (5 bases). Germline V gene lookup returns CDR1 SQVTM and CDR2 ANQGSEA. This CDR3 contains 11 residues. The V end lost 8 bases, the J end lost 7 bases, and 14 bases lay between the germline ends.

CDR3 sequence reads: CASSFFRSRGLTDTQYF. The CDR3, as DNA: TGTGCCAGCAGTTTCTTCCGTTCCCGCGGGCTCACAGATACGCAGTATTTT. This chain links TRBV28 with TRBJ2-3, with D maybe TRBD2 (5 bases). V gave up 3 bases and J gave up 2 bases, with 18 bases separating them. CDR3 length: 17 amino acids. Per the germline V gene, CDR1 is MDHEN and CDR2 is SYDVKM.

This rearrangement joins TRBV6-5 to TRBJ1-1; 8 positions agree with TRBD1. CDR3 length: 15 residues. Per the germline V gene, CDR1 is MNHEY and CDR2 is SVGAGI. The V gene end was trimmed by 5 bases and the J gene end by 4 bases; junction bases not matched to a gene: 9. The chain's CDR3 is CASSRQGTTSTEAFF. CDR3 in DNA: TGTGCCAGCAGTAGACAGGGGACCACTTCCACTGAAGCTTTCTTT.

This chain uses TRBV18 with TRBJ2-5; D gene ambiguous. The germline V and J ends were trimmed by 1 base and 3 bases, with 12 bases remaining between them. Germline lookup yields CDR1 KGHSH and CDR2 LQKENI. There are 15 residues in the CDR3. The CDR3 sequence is CASSPLRLREETQYF. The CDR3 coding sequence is TGTGCCAGCTCACCACTGCGACTCCGCGAAGAGACCCAGTACTTC.

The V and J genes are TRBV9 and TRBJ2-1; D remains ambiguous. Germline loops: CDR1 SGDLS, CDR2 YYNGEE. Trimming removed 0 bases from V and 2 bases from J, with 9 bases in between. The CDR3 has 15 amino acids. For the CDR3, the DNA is TGTGCCAGCAGCGTAGTAGGCGGAACCTACAATGAGCAGTTCTTC. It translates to CASSVVGGTYNEQFF. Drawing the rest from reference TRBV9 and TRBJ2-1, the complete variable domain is DSGVTQTPKHLITATGQRVTLRCSPRSGDLSVYWYQQSLDQGLQFLIQYYNGEERAKGNILERFSAQQFPDLHSELNLSSLELGDSALYFCASSVVGGTYNEQFFGPGTRLTVL.

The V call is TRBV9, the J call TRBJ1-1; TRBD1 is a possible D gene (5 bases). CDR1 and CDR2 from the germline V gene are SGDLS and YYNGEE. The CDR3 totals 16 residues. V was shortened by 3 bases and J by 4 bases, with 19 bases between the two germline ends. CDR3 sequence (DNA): TGTGCCAGCAGCGGCGGGGCCACACGTGGAGCCACTGAAGCTTTCTTT. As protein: CASSGGATRGATEAFF.

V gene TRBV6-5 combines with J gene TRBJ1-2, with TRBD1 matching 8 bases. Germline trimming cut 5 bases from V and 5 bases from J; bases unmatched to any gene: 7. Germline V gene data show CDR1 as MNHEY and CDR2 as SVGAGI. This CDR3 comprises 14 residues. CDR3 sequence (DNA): TGTGCCAGCAGTCGGGGACAGGATTTGTATGGCTACACCTTC. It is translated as CASSRGQDLYGYTF.

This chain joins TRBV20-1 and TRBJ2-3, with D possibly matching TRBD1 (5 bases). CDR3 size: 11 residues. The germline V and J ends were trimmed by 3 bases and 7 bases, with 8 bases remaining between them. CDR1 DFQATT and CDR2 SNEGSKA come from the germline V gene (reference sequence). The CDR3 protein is CSASRTNTQYF. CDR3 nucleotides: TGCAGTGCTAGTAGGACAAATACGCAGTATTTT.

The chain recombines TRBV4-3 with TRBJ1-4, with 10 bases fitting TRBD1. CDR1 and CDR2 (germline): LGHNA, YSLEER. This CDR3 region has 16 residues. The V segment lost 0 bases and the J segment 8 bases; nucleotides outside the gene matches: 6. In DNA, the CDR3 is TGCGCCAGCAGCCAAGAGGGAGACAGGGGGCGGGAAAAACTGTTTTTT. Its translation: CASSQEGDRGREKLFF.

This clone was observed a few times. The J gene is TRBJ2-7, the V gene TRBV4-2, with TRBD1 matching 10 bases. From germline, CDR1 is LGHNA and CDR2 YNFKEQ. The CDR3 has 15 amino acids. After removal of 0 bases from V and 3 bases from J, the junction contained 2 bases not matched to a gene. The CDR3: CASSQETGGFYEQYF. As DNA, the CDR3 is TGTGCCAGCAGCCAAGAGACAGGGGGCTTCTACGAGCAGTACTTC.

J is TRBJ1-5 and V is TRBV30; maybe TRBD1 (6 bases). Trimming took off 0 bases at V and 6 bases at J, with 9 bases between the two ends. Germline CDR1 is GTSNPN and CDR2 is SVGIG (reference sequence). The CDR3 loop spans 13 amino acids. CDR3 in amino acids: CAWSVPGAQPQHF. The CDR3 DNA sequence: TGTGCCTGGAGTGTACCAGGGGCTCAGCCCCAGCATTTT.

The CDR3 loop is CASSLDLRNSPLHF. Written as DNA, the CDR3 is TGCGCCAGCAGCTTGGACTTGAGGAATTCACCCCTCCACTTT. The chain has TRBV5-1 and TRBJ1-6; D not certain. Trimming shortened V by 0 bases and J by 7 bases, and 8 bases separated the two germline ends. The CDR3 runs 14 residues. The germline CDR1 and CDR2 sequences are SGHRS and YFSETQ.

The CDR3 loop is CAWSVGSPLGNQPQHF. The CDR3 nucleotides read TGTGCCTGGAGTGTGGGCAGTCCCCTCGGCAATCAGCCCCAGCATTTT. The rearrangement joins TRBV30 to TRBJ1-5; the D is unclear. The CDR3 sequence is 16 residues long. Trimming removed 0 bases from V and 2 bases from J, with 14 bases in between. The germline gives CDR1 GTSNPN, CDR2 SVGIG (reference sequence).

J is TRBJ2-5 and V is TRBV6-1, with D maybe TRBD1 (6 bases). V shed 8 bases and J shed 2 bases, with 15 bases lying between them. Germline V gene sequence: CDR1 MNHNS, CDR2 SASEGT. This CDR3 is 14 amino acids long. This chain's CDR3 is CASYQGQGQETQYF. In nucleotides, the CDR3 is TGTGCCAGCTATCAGGGGCAGGGACAAGAGACCCAGTACTTC.

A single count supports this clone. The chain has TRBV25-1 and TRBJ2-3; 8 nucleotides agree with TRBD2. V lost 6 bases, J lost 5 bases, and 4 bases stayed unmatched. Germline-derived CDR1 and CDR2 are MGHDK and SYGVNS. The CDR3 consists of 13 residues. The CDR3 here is CASSGGAIDTQYF. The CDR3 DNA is TGTGCCAGCAGCGGGGGGGCCATAGATACGCAGTATTTT.

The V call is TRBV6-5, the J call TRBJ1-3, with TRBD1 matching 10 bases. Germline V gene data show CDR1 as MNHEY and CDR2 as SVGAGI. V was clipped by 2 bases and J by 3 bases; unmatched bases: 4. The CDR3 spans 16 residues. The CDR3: CASSYAGTGVGNTIYF. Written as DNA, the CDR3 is TGTGCCAGCAGTTACGCAGGGACAGGGGTTGGAAACACCATATATTTT.

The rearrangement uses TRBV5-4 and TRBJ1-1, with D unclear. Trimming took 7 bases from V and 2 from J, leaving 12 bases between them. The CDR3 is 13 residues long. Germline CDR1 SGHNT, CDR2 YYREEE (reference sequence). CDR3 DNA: TGTGCCAGCTCGCGGTCGGCTAACACTGAAGCTTTCTTT. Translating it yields CASSRSANTEAFF.

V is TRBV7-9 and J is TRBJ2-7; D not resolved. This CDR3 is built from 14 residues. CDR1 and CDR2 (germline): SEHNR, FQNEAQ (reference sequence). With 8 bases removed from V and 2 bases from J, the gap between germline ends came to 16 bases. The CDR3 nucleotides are TGTGCCAGCTTTTATTCCGGGTCTCCCTACGAGCAGTACTTC. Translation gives CASFYSGSPYEQYF.

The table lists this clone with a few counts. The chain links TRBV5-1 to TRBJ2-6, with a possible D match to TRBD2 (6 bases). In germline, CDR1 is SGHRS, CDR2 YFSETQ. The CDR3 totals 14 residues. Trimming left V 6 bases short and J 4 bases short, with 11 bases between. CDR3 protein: CASTAGTGANVLTF. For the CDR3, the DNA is TGCGCCAGCACGGCGGGAACCGGGGCCAACGTCCTGACTTTC.

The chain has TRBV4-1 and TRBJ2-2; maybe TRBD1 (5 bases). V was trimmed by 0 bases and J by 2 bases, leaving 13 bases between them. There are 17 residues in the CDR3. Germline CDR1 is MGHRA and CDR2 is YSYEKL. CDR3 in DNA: TGCGCCAGCAGCCAAGATCGTGCTCAGGGAAACACCGGGGAGCTGTTTTTT. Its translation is CASSQDRAQGNTGELFF.

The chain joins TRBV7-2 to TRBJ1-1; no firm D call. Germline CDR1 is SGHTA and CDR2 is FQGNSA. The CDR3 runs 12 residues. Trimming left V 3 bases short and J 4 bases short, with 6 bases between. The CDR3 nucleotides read TGTGCCAGCAGCTTTGTCGGCACTGAAGCTTTCTTT. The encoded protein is CASSFVGTEAFF.

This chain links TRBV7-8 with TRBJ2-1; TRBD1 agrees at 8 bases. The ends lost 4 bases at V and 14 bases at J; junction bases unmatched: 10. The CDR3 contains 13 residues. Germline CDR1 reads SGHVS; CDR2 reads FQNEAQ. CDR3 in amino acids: CASSSQGTGGKFF. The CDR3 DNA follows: TGTGCCAGCAGCTCTCAGGGGACAGGAGGAAAGTTCTTC.

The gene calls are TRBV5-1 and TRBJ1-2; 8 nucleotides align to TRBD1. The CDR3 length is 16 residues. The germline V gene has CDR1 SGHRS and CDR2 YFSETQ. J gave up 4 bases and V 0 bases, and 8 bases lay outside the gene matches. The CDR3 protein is CASSLDGQGPPYGYTF. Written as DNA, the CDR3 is TGCGCCAGCAGCTTGGATGGACAGGGTCCCCCCTATGGCTACACCTTC. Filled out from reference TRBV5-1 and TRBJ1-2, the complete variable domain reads KAGVTQTPRYLIKTRGQQVTLSCSPISGHRSVSWYQQTPGQGLQFLFEYFSETQRNKGNFPGRFSGRQFSNSRSEMNVSTLELGDSALYLCASSLDGQGPPYGYTFGSGTRLTVV.

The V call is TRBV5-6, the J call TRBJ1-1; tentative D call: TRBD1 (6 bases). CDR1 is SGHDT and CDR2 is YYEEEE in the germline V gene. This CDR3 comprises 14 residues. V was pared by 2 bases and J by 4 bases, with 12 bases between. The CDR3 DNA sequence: TGTGCCAGCAGCTTACAGGGAGTAGGCACTGAAGCTTTCTTT. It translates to CASSLQGVGTEAFF.